Described below is a single T cell receptor (beta chain) sequence and its context. Its antigen remains unknown. This entry is derived from a study of naive and memory T cell subsets. The study's findings and limits: Naive and memory repertoire findings lacked a ground truth for validation.

Germline-derived CDR1 and CDR2 are MDHEN and SYDVKM. V gave up 10 bases and J gave up 2 bases, with 11 bases separating them. This CDR3 spans 13 amino acids. The beta constant-region primer was an equimolar mix of two oligonucleotides covering TRBC1 and TRBC2. Four rounds of PCR amplified the ligated cDNA using nested alpha and beta constant-region primers plus SP2. TCRdb reprocessed the UMI-ligation and nested PCR reads with MiXCR, giving one entry per CDR3 protein. This sample has more than 100,000 distinct CDR3 sequences; about 36% occur once, and the top ten carry approximately 0.9%. J is TRBJ1-4 and V is TRBV28; D ambiguous. Sequenced input: central memory CD4+ T cells from blood. This sequence was found in a human donor in good health. This chain's CDR3 is CATLYRTNEKLFF. In nucleotides, the CDR3 is TGTGCCACCCTCTACCGCACTAATGAAAAACTGTTTTTT.